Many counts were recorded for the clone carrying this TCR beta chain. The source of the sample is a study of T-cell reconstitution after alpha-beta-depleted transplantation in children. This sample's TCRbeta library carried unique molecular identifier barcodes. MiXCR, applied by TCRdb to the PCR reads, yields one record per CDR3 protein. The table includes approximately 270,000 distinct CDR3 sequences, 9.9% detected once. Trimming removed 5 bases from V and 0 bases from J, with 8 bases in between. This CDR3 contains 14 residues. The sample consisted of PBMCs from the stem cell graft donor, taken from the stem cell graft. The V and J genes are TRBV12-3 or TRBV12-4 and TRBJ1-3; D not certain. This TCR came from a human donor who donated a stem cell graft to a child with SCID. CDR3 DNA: TGTGCCAGCAGTCCTCAGAGCTCTGGAAACACCATATATTTT. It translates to CASSPQSSGNTIYF.